This TCR beta chain was found in a study of multiple sclerosis patients with progressive multifocal leukoencephalopathy. Study in general: The control group, sampled over time, had multiple sclerosis, received natalizumab and did not develop PML.

Profiled with immunoSEQ multiplex PCR; TCRdb holds only in-frame clones, not every one. The sample holds approximately 27,000 clones, around 90% seen once. Study observations and caveats: In most PML patients, TRB repertoires appeared less diverse by entropy.

The CDR3 is 11 residues long. Germline V lookup: CDR1 SQVTM, CDR2 ANQGSEA. Deletions cut 4 bases from V and 5 bases from J, with 8 bases between. For this clone: Its antigen is currently unknown.

As to time point: before natalizumab initiation. All patients had prior interferon beta, and all PML patients were female. T0 blood was collected before the first natalizumab infusion. Source material: PBMCs. This sequence was found in a human donor with multiple sclerosis. The chain has TRBV29-1 and TRBJ1-1; D is unclear. CDR3 region: CSVVVGTEAFF. As DNA, the CDR3 is TGCAGCGTTGTGGTTGGGACTGAAGCTTTCTTT. Looking up the rest from reference TRBV29-1 and TRBJ1-1 gives the full variable domain: SAVISQKPSRDICQRGTSLTIQCQVDSQVTMMFWYRQQPGQSLTLIATANQGSEATYESGFVIDKFPISRPNLTFSTLTVSNMSPEDSSIYLCSVVVGTEAFFGQGTRLTVV.